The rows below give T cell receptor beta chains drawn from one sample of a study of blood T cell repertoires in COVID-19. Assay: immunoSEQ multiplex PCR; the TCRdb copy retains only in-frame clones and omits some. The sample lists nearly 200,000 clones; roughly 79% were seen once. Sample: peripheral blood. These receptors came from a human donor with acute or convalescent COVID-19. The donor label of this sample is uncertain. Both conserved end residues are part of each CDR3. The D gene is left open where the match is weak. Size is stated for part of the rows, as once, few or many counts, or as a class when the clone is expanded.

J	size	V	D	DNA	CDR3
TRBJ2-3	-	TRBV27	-	TGTGCCAGCAGTCTGACTGATCCTAGCACAGATACGCAGTATTTT	CASSLTDPSTDTQYF
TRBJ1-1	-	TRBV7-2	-	TGTGCCAGCAGCCCCGTTGGGGGCATGAACACTGAAGCTTTCTTT	CASSPVGGMNTEAFF
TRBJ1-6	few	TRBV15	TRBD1	TGTGCCACCAGCAGAGAGGGACAGGGCAATTCACCCCTCCACTTT	CATSREGQGNSPLHF
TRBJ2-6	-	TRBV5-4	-	TGTGCCAGCAGCACGGCAGGGCCTGGGGCCAACGTCCTGACTTTC	CASSTAGPGANVLTF
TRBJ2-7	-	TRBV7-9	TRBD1	TGTGCCAGCAGCCCATCCGGGACAGGGGTAGGGGAGCAGTACTTC	CASSPSGTGVGEQYF
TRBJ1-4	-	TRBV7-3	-	TGTGCCAGCAGCTTAAGCGGCAGGGGAGCGCCTAATGAAAAACTGTTTTTT	CASSLSGRGAPNEKLFF
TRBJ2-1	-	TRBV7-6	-	TGTGCCAGCAGTTTAGTGGGGCGGGACAGCTCCTACAATGAGCAGTTCTTC	CASSLVGRDSSYNEQFF
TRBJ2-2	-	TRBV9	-	TGTGCCAGCAGCCCCAGAGCAGCGGGTGGGAACACCGGGGAGCTGTTTTTT	CASSPRAAGGNTGELFF
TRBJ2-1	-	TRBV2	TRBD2	TGTGCCAGCCAAACTAGCGGGAGAGACAATGAGCAGTTCTTC	CASQTSGRDNEQFF
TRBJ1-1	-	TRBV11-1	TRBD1	TGTGCCAGCAGCCCCCTAGTGGGACAGACTGAAGCTTTCTTT	CASSPLVGQTEAFF
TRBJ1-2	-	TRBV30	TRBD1	TGTGCCTGGAGGAAGAAGGGGGCGCTTAGTGGCTACACCTTC	CAWRKKGALSGYTF
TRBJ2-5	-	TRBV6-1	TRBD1	TGTGCCAGCAGTGAACAATTTGACAGGGGGCGCGGGGAGACCCAGTACTTC	CASSEQFDRGRGETQYF
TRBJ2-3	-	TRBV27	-	TGTGCCAGCAGTTTTTGGCAGGGGATGACAGATACGCAGTATTTT	CASSFWQGMTDTQYF
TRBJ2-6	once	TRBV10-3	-	TGTGCCATCTCCGCGGGGTCCGGGGCCAACGTCCTGACTTTC	CAISAGSGANVLTF
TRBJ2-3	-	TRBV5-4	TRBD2	TGTGCCAGCAGCTTGAAGCTAGCGGACACAGATACGCAGTATTTT	CASSLKLADTDTQYF
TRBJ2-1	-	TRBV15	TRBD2	TGTGCCACCAGCAGAGATCTAGCGGGAGTCTCCTACAATGAGCAGTTCTTC	CATSRDLAGVSYNEQFF
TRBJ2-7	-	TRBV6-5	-	TGTGCCAGCAGCCAGTCTTCCGAGCAGTACTTC	CASSQSSEQYF
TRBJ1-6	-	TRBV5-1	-	TGCGCCAGCAGCTTGCCAGGGGCGACAAATTCACCCCTCCACTTT	CASSLPGATNSPLHF
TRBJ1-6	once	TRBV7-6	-	TGTGCCAGCAGCTTAGGGCTCGGGGGAGGCCCCTCACCCCTCCACTTT	CASSLGLGGGPSPLHF
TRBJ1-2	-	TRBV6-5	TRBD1	TGTGCCAGCAGGGGGACAGGCGGTGGCTACACCTTC	CASRGTGGGYTF
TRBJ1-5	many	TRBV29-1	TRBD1	TGCAGCGTCAGACAGGGCACCAATCAGCCCCAGCATTTT	CSVRQGTNQPQHF
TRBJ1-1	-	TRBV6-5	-	TGTGCCAGCAGTCAGGGGCGAGGCAGCACTGAAGCTTTCTTT	CASSQGRGSTEAFF
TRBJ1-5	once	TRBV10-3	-	TGTGCCATCAGTGAGTCGCAGGGCTGGCAGCCCCAGCATTTT	CAISESQGWQPQHF
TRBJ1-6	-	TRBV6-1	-	TGTGCCAGCAGTGATTTGCAGGGGAATAATTCACCCCTCCACTTT	CASSDLQGNNSPLHF
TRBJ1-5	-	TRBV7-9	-	TGTGCCAGCAGCTTAGCGGGAGATAGCAATCAGCCCCAGCATTTT	CASSLAGDSNQPQHF
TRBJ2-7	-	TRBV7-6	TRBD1	TGTGCCAGCAGCCCACGACAGGGATCCCACGAGCAGTACTTC	CASSPRQGSHEQYF
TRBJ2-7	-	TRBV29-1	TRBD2	TGCAGCGTTGTGGCTAGCGGGACCTACGAGCAGTACTTC	CSVVASGTYEQYF
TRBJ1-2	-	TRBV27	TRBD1	TGTGCCAGCAGGAGGACAGGGGGCACCTATGGCTACACCTTC	CASRRTGGTYGYTF
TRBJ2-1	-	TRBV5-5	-	TGTGCCAGCAGCCCCGGGATCCGGGGCTACAATGAGCAGTTCTTC	CASSPGIRGYNEQFF
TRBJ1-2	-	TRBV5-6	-	TGTGCCAGCAGCTTGGTTAAGGGGCCGCTCTATGGCTACACCTTC	CASSLVKGPLYGYTF
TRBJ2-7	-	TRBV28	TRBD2	TGTGCCAGCAGTTTAGTGGGGGGGAGCTCCTACGAGCAGTACTTC	CASSLVGGSSYEQYF
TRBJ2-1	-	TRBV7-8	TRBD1	TGTGCCAGCAGCCCCCTCCCCGGGACAGGGAAGTACAATGAGCAGTTCTTC	CASSPLPGTGKYNEQFF
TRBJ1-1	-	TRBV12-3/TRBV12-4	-	TGTGCCAGCAAGATCAGGATGAACACTGAAGCTTTCTTT	CASKIRMNTEAFF
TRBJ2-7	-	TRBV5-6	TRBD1	TGTGCCAGCAGCCAGACAGGGTTCTACGAGCAGTACTTC	CASSQTGFYEQYF
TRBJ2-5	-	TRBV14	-	TGTGCCAGCAGCTCCCGGGCCGACCTGGGGGGGACCCAGTACTTC	CASSSRADLGGTQYF
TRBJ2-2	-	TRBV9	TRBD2	TGTGCCAGCAGCCCCCGGGACTACCTTCTCACCGGGGAGCTGTTTTTT	CASSPRDYLLTGELFF
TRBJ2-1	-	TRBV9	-	TGTGCCAGCAGCGTTAGCGTGGAGCAGTTCTTC	CASSVSVEQFF
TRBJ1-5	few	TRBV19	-	TGTGCCAGTACGGGGGAATGGAGCAATCAGCCCCAGCATTTT	CASTGEWSNQPQHF
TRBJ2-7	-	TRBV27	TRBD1	TGTGCCAGCAGCCTTAATACAGGGGGCCGGACCTACGAGCAGTACTTC	CASSLNTGGRTYEQYF
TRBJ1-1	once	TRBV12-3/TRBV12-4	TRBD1	TGTGCCAGCAGTCCAGAGGGGGCGAGAGAAGCTTTCTTT	CASSPEGAREAFF
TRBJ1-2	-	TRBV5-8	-	TGTGCCAGCTCCCGTGCGAATAACTATGGCTACACCTTC	CASSRANNYGYTF